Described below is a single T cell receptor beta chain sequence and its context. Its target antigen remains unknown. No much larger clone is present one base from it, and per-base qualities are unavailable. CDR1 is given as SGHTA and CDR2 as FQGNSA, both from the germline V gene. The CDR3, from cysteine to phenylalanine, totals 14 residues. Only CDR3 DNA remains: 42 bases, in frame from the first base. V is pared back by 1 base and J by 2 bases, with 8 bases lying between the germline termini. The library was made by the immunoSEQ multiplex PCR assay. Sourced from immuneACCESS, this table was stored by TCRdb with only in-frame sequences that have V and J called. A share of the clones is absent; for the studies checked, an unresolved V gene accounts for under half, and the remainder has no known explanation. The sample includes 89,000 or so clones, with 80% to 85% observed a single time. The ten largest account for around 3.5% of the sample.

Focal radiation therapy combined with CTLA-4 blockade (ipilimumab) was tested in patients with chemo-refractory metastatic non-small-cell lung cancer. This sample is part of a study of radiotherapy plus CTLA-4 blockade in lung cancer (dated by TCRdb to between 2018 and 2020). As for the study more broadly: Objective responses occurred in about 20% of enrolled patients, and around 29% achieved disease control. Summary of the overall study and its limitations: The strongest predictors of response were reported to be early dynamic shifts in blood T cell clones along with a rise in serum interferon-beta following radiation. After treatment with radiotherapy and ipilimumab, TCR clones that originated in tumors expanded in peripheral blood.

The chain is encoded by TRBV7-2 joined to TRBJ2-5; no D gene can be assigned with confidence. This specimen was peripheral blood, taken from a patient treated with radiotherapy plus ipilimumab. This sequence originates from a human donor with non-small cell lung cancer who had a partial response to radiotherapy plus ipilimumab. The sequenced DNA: TGTGCCAGCAGCTTAGTCGGCGGACAAGAGACCCAGTACTTC. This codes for CASSLVGGQETQYF.